This passage covers 13 T cell receptor beta chains from one sample sequenced in a study of a mutant IDH1 vaccine in newly diagnosed glioma. Data came from immunoSEQ multiplex PCR; TCRdb stores just in-frame clones and leaves some out. The sample gives around 50,000 clones, around 89% of which show up once; about 4.2% is in the top ten. These receptors are not linked to any known antigen. Sample time point: week 5, during vaccination. Each dose of the vaccine consisted of 300 ug of mutant IDH1 20-mer peptide, with topical imiquimod. Sequenced here: PBMCs, sampled from a glioma patient whose treatment included an IDH1 peptide vaccine. The receptors here all came from a woman in her forties with glioma.

This sequence joins TRBV5-6 and TRBJ1-2, with D perhaps TRBD1 (6 bases). Trimming cost V 2 bases and J 7 bases, with 15 bases left between them. The germline V gene has CDR1 SGHDT and CDR2 YYEEEE. There are 14 residues in the CDR3. The CDR3 region has the DNA TGTGCCAGCAGCTTCAAACAGGGTTCTACTGGCTACACCTTC. Its protein is CASSFKQGSTGYTF.

The sample holds one count of this clone. The V call is TRBV11-2, the J call TRBJ2-7; D possibly corresponds to TRBD2 (5 bases). Germline assignment: CDR1 SGHAT and CDR2 FQNNGV. This CDR3 is built from 13 residues. The germline V and J ends were trimmed by 5 bases and 0 bases, with 8 bases remaining between them. CDR3 in amino acids: CASSLSGSYEQYF. In nucleotides, the CDR3 is TGTGCCAGCAGCCTGAGCGGCTCCTACGAGCAGTACTTC.

This sequence joins TRBV6-4 and TRBJ2-1; TRBD2 matches 7 bases. V trimming: 0 bases; J trimming: 10 bases; junction bases outside the gene matches: 6. There are 14 residues in the CDR3. Germline V gene data show CDR1 as MRHNA and CDR2 as SNTAGT. The CDR3 bases are TGTGCCAGCAGTGACTCGGTGTGGGGGGGAGAGCAGTTCTTC. It specifies CASSDSVWGGEQFF.

CDR3 loop: CASRLASLNTEAFF. The CDR3 nucleotides read TGTGCCAGCAGACTCGCCTCGTTGAACACTGAAGCTTTCTTT. The rearrangement joins TRBV6-5 to TRBJ1-1; D is undetermined. V was shortened by 6 bases and J by 0 bases, with 11 bases between the two germline ends. The germline V gene encodes CDR1 MNHEY and CDR2 SVGAGI. CDR3 length: 14 amino acids.

The rearrangement links TRBV27 to TRBJ2-7; D perhaps matches TRBD2 (5 bases). CDR1 is MNHEY and CDR2 is SMNVEV in the germline V gene (reference sequence). The CDR3 spans 13 residues. V was clipped by 3 bases and J by 0 bases, with 6 bases between them. The CDR3 region has the DNA TGTGCCAGCAGTTTGGAGGTCTCCTACGAGCAGTACTTC. As protein: CASSLEVSYEQYF.

This CDR3 reads CASKGAMWNEQFF. The DNA of the CDR3 is TGTGCCAGCAAGGGGGCCATGTGGAATGAGCAGTTCTTC. The J gene is TRBJ2-1, the V gene TRBV6-6, with TRBD1 identical over 7 bases. Germline V gene data show CDR1 as MNHNY and CDR2 as SVGAGI (reference sequence). The CDR3 totals 13 residues. Unmatched junction bases numbered 7, after V lost 7 bases and J lost 7 bases.

The chain uses TRBV5-1 and TRBJ2-5, with 11 bases identical to TRBD2. CDR1 is SGHRS, CDR2 YFSETQ, per germline. After removal of 5 bases from V and 2 bases from J, the junction contained 5 bases not matched to a gene. This CDR3 region has 15 residues. CDR3 DNA sequence: TGCGCCAGCAGAAAACTAGCGGGAGAGCAAGAGACCCAGTACTTC. Translated: CASRKLAGEQETQYF.

The CDR3 loop is CASMESGRAHEQFF. CDR3 DNA: TGCGCCAGCATGGAGAGCGGGAGGGCCCATGAGCAGTTCTTC. The rearrangement joins TRBV5-1 to TRBJ2-1; 10 bases align to TRBD2. The CDR3 has 14 amino acids. CDR1 and CDR2 (germline): SGHRS, YFSETQ. Trimming removed 6 bases from V and 8 bases from J; junction bases left unmatched: 8.

This rearrangement joins TRBV6-5 to TRBJ1-2; D gene uncertain. Trimming took 6 bases from V and 2 from J, leaving 10 bases between them. Germline assignment: CDR1 MNHEY and CDR2 SVGAGI. This CDR3 contains 13 residues. CDR3 nucleotide sequence: TGTGCCAGCAGAGAGACCCGGAACTATGGCTACACCTTC. Translating gives CASRETRNYGYTF.

The chain recombines TRBV27 with TRBJ2-6; no definite D call. The germline V and J ends were trimmed by 6 bases and 0 bases, with 0 bases remaining between them. CDR1 is MNHEY, CDR2 SMNVEV, per germline (reference sequence). The CDR3 extends over 12 amino acids. CDR3 loop: CASSSGANVLTF. The CDR3 DNA reads as TGTGCCAGCAGCTCTGGGGCCAACGTCCTGACTTTC.

This chain links TRBV7-2 with TRBJ2-1, with TRBD2 matching over 16 bases. Trimming at V came to 0 bases and at J to 6 bases, leaving 5 bases not matched to a gene. The CDR3 has 18 amino acids. CDR1 is SGHTA, CDR2 FQGNSA, per germline. CDR3 coding DNA: TGTGCCAGCAGCTTAGCCCCCGGGACTAGCGGGAGGGGCAATGAGCAGTTCTTC. Encoded protein: CASSLAPGTSGRGNEQFF. Full variable domain (missing parts from reference TRBV7-2 and TRBJ2-1): GAGVSQSPSNKVTEKGKDVELRCDPISGHTALYWYRQSLGQGLEFLIYFQGNSAPDKSGLPSDRFSAERTGGSVSTLTIQRTQQEDSAVYLCASSLAPGTSGRGNEQFFGPGTRLTVL.

The J gene is TRBJ1-5, the V gene TRBV2; D gene ambiguous. The germline CDR1 and CDR2 sequences are SNHLY and FYNNEI. This CDR3 is 16 amino acids long. Trimming stripped 4 bases from V and 6 bases from J, with 19 bases between. The CDR3 is CASSVERVRVGQPQHF. CDR3 nucleotides: TGTGCCAGCAGTGTGGAGCGAGTTAGGGTTGGTCAGCCCCAGCATTTT.

The rearrangement uses TRBV6-1 and TRBJ1-4; possibly TRBD1 for D (5 bases). Germline lookup yields CDR1 MNHNS and CDR2 SASEGT. Trimming shortened V by 9 bases and J by 0 bases, and 14 bases separated the two germline ends. The CDR3 has 15 residues. CDR3 coding DNA: TGTGCCAGAACCTTCTGGGGGGCAACTAATGAAAAACTGTTTTTT. Amino acid sequence: CARTFWGATNEKLFF.